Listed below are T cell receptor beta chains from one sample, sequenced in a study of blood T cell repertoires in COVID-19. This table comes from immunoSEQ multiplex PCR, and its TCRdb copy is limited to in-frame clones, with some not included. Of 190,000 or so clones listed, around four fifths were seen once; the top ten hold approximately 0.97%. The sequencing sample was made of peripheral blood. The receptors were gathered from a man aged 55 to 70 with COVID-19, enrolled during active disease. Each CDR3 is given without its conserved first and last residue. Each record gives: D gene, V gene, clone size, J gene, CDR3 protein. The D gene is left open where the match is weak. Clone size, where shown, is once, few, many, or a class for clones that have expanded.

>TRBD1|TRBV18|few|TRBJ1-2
ASSPDRGRRET
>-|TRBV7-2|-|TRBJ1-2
ASSLVYESGGGYT
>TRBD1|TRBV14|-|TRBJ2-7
ASSSAGTGTYEQY
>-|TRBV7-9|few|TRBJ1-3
ASSFGTTGNTIY
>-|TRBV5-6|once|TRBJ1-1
ASSLVNEAF
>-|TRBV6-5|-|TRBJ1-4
ASRDTVEGEKLF
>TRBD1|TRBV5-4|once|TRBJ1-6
ASSSPTGGDNSPLH
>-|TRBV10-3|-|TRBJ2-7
AISDGGNEQY
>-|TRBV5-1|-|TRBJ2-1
ASSLERQVGANEQF
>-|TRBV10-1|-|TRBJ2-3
ASSLARTSTDTQY
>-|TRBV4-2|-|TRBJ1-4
ASSQEARVEGEKLF
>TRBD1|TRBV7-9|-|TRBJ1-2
ASSLGVGGVYGYT
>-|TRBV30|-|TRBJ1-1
AWARQRTEAF
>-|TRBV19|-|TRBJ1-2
ASKLGQDQLYGYT
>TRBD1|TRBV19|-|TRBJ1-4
ASSPRTGSLATNEKLF
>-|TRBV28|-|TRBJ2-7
ASSFGGGPSYEQY
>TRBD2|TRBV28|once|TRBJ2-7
ASRNSGRGAYEQY
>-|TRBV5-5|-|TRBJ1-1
ASSLEAGVVEAF
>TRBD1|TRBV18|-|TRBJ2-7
ASSRLGQGHEQY
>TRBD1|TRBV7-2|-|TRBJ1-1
ASSLRQGVTEAF
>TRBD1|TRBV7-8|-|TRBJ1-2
ASSSDRGRHGYT
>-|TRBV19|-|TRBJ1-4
ASSLELPRKLF
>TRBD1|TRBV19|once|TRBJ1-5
ASRTYLRGQSNQPQH
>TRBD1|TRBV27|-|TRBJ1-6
ASKQGATYNSPLH
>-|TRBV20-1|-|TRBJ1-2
SASNPVIAEGGYT
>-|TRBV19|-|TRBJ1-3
ASSETGPSSGNTIY
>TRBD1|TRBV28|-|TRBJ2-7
ASSQGTGVNEQY